The 20 T cell receptor beta chains presented below share a single source sample, sequenced in a study of blood T cell repertoires in COVID-19. Method: immunoSEQ multiplex PCR; TCRdb's copy keeps in-frame clones and lacks some. The sample consists of 95,000 to 100,000 clones, 75% to 90% of them appearing once. Sequencing used peripheral blood. These receptors all come from a man older than 75 with acute or convalescent COVID-19.

This clone has just one count. The chain combines TRBV4-1 with TRBJ2-1; TRBD2 matches at 8 bases. Germline assignment: CDR1 MGHRA and CDR2 YSYEKL. The CDR3 covers 15 residues. V dropped 1 base and J dropped 5; count of bases not matched to a gene: 4. CDR3: CASSQVAGRDNEQFF. The CDR3 DNA follows: TGCGCCAGCAGCCAAGTAGCGGGAAGGGACAATGAGCAGTTCTTC.

The chain recombines TRBV28 with TRBJ2-7, with 14 bases matching TRBD2. Germline V lookup: CDR1 MDHEN, CDR2 SYDVKM. The V gene end was trimmed by 5 bases and the J gene end by 4 bases; junction bases not matched to a gene: 4. This CDR3 region has 15 residues. The CDR3 DNA follows: TGTGCCAGCAGTACACGACTAGCGGGAGGGTACGAGCAGTACTTC. It yields the protein CASSTRLAGGYEQYF.

This clone was detected only once. The J gene is TRBJ2-5, the V gene TRBV9; possibly TRBD2 for D (5 bases). The CDR3 is 16 amino acids. Germline CDR1 is SGDLS and CDR2 is YYNGEE. V shed 3 bases and J shed 1 base, with 16 bases lying between them. Written as DNA, the CDR3 is TGTGCCAGCAGCGCTACCACCCAGCGGACCCAAGAGACCCAGTACTTC. This sequence encodes CASSATTQRTQETQYF. Based on the CDR3 plus reference TRBV9 and TRBJ2-5, the full variable domain is DSGVTQTPKHLITATGQRVTLRCSPRSGDLSVYWYQQSLDQGLQFLIQYYNGEERAKGNILERFSAQQFPDLHSELNLSSLELGDSALYFCASSATTQRTQETQYFGPGTRLLVL.

This clone was seen only once. The genes are TRBV7-2 and TRBJ2-3; 8 positions match TRBD2. V shed 6 bases, J shed 6 bases, and the junction held 11 bases outside the gene matches. Looked up from germline, CDR1 is SGHTA and CDR2 is FQGNSA. The CDR3 runs 15 residues. CDR3 nucleotides: TGTGCCAGCAGAACGAACATCGGGACTAGTGATACGCAGTATTTT. Amino acids: CASRTNIGTSDTQYF.

The rearrangement uses TRBV5-6 and TRBJ2-3, with a tentative D call TRBD1 (6 bases). Trimming stripped 9 bases from V and 2 bases from J, with 19 bases between. This CDR3 comprises 15 residues. The germline V gene has CDR1 SGHDT and CDR2 YYEEEE. In DNA form, the CDR3 reads TGTGCCACCGAGGTGGGGGCAGGGCCCACAGATACGCAGTATTTT. Translated: CATEVGAGPTDTQYF.

The chain links TRBV5-1 to TRBJ1-4; TRBD1 matches 10 bases. There are 19 residues in the CDR3. The J segment lost 2 bases and the V segment lost 2 bases, leaving 12 bases of the junction unmatched. CDR1 is SGHRS, CDR2 YFSETQ, per germline. The CDR3 sequence: CASSFQPGQGMLTNEKLFF. The CDR3, as DNA: TGCGCCAGCAGCTTCCAGCCGGGACAGGGGATGCTTACTAATGAAAAACTGTTTTTT.

The chain is built from TRBV5-6 and TRBJ2-3; D unclear. Trimming removed 6 bases at V and 0 bases at J, with 14 bases between. CDR3 length: 15 amino acids. CDR1 SGHDT and CDR2 YYEEEE come from the germline V gene. Here the CDR3 DNA reads TGTGCCAGCAACGCCCGGGTAGCTAGCACAGATACGCAGTATTTT. As protein: CASNARVASTDTQYF.

The chain couples TRBV6-2 or TRBV6-3 to TRBJ1-1, with 7 nucleotides matching TRBD1. Germline V gene data show CDR1 as MNHEY and CDR2 as SVGEGT. This CDR3 is built from 16 residues. The V segment lost 4 bases and the J segment 4 bases; nucleotides outside the gene matches: 12. The CDR3 here is CASSWQGVARSTEAFF. The CDR3 region has the DNA TGTGCCAGCAGTTGGCAGGGGGTTGCGCGTAGCACTGAAGCTTTCTTT.

J is TRBJ1-1 and V is TRBV7-2; TRBD1 agrees at 7 bases. Losses at the gene ends were 1 base for V and 4 bases for J; bases not matched to a gene: 6. This CDR3 spans 15 amino acids. CDR1 SGHTA and CDR2 FQGNSA come from the germline V gene. The CDR3 loop reads CASSLEQGSGTEAFF. The DNA of the CDR3 is TGTGCCAGCAGCTTAGAACAGGGGTCGGGCACTGAAGCTTTCTTT.

This chain joins TRBV30 and TRBJ1-5; D is undetermined. Trimming took 5 bases from V and 7 from J, leaving 21 bases between them. The CDR3 has 15 residues. Germline V lookup: CDR1 GTSNPN, CDR2 SVGIG (reference sequence). CDR3 nucleotides: TGTGCCTGGCTCCCGCGATGGACTCGGGGACAGCCCCAGCATTTT. It is translated as CAWLPRWTRGQPQHF.

This clone appeared a single time. The rearrangement uses TRBV9 and TRBJ2-2; the match to TRBD1 covers 10 bases. Trimming removed 2 bases from V and 7 bases from J; junction bases left unmatched: 2. The CDR3 loop spans 14 amino acids. Per the germline V gene, CDR1 is SGDLS and CDR2 is YYNGEE. The CDR3 nucleotides are TGTGCCAGCAGCGTGACAGGGGGCGGCGGGGAGCTGTTTTTT. Protein sequence: CASSVTGGGGELFF.

The V call is TRBV14, the J call TRBJ1-5; 7 bases fit TRBD1. The CDR3 covers 15 residues. The V gene end was trimmed by 4 bases and the J gene end by 4 bases; junction bases not matched to a gene: 7. The germline V gene has CDR1 SGHDN and CDR2 FVKESK. The CDR3 loop reads CASSRGTAENQPQHF. Written as DNA, the CDR3 is TGTGCCAGCAGCCGGGGGACAGCGGAGAATCAGCCCCAGCATTTT. Full variable domain (outside the CDR3, taken from reference TRBV14 and TRBJ1-5): EAGVTQFPSHSVIEKGQTVTLRCDPISGHDNLYWYRRVMGKEIKFLLHFVKESKQDESGMPNNRFLAERTGGTYSTLKVQPAELEDSGVYFCASSRGTAENQPQHFGDGTRLSIL.

The genes are TRBV6-5 and TRBJ2-7; 9 bases are a match to TRBD1. CDR1 and CDR2 (germline): MNHEY, SVGAGI. The CDR3 runs to 15 residues. V lost 5 bases, J lost 7 bases, and 12 bases stayed unmatched. The CDR3 DNA sequence: TGTGCCAGCAGTCTCGGGACAGGGTACACGAGGGAGCAGTACTTC. Translating it yields CASSLGTGYTREQYF.

The table lists this clone with a few counts. V and J are TRBV7-8 and TRBJ2-3; TRBD2 is a possible D gene (6 bases). Germline V lookup: CDR1 SGHVS, CDR2 FQNEAQ. This CDR3 has 15 residues. V was cut by 5 bases and J by 5 bases, with 17 bases left in between. The CDR3 DNA follows: TGTGCCAGCAGCCCGGCCCGGGGGTTAGGAGATACGCAGTATTTT. The encoded protein is CASSPARGLGDTQYF.

This chain links TRBV5-8 with TRBJ2-1, with 8 bases aligning to TRBD1. The V gene's germline CDR1 is SGHTS and CDR2 YDEGEE. This CDR3 spans 16 amino acids. Trimming at V came to 2 bases and at J to 0 bases, leaving 4 bases not matched to a gene. The DNA of the CDR3 is TGTGCCAGCAGCTTCTACAGGGGGAGCTCCTACAATGAGCAGTTCTTC. As protein: CASSFYRGSSYNEQFF.

The chain carries TRBV18 and TRBJ2-5, with a possible D match to TRBD2 (6 bases). V lost 2 bases and J 4 bases, leaving 11 bases between the germline ends. The V gene's germline CDR1 is KGHSH and CDR2 LQKENI. This CDR3 spans 14 amino acids. The DNA for the CDR3 is TGTGCCAGCTCACCAGGGGGGACCCCAGAGACCCAGTACTTC. It encodes CASSPGGTPETQYF.

V and J are TRBV6-5 and TRBJ1-1; 8 bases map to TRBD1. V was pared by 5 bases and J by 4 bases, with 3 bases of the junction left unmatched. This CDR3 has 13 residues. Germline V gene sequence: CDR1 MNHEY, CDR2 SVGAGI. CDR3 sequence: CASSTGQGTEAFF. The CDR3 nucleotides are TGTGCCAGCAGTACCGGACAGGGCACTGAAGCTTTCTTT.

This chain uses TRBV7-6 with TRBJ2-1; 9 bases match TRBD1. This CDR3 spans 16 amino acids. Germline V gives CDR1 SGHVS, CDR2 FNYEAQ. V lost 1 base and J lost 5; bases outside the gene matches: 6. CDR3 DNA sequence: TGTGCCAGCAGCTTAGGACAGGGGGTGGACAACAATGAGCAGTTCTTC. Translated: CASSLGQGVDNNEQFF. The full variable domain, with the rest looked up from reference TRBV7-6 and TRBJ2-1, is GAGVSQSPRYKVTKRGQDVALRCDPISGHVSLYWYRQALGQGPEFLTYFNYEAQQDKSGLPNDRFSAERPEGSISTLTIQRTEQRDSAMYRCASSLGQGVDNNEQFFGPGTRLTVL.

The chain employs TRBV11-2 and TRBJ2-6, with 7 bases lining up with TRBD2. The CDR3 spans 19 residues. V gave up 5 bases and J gave up 4 bases; unmatched junction bases: 17. Germline assignment: CDR1 SGHAT and CDR2 FQNNGV. Here the CDR3 reads CASSPGRISGLAGANVLTF. Written as DNA, the CDR3 is TGTGCCAGCAGCCCCGGCCGAATTAGCGGGCTCGCCGGGGCCAACGTCCTGACTTTC.

The chain recombines TRBV28 with TRBJ2-2, with D possibly TRBD1 on 5 matching bases. V shed 3 bases and J shed 4 bases, with 12 bases lying between them. The CDR3 sequence is 15 residues long. Germline values: CDR1 MDHEN, CDR2 SYDVKM. The CDR3 loop is CASSFYTGVTGELFF. DNA for the CDR3: TGTGCCAGCAGTTTCTATACAGGCGTCACCGGGGAGCTGTTTTTT.